The 29 T cell receptor beta chains presented below share a single source sample, sequenced in a study of T cell repertoires in cytomegalovirus infection. TCRdb redid the calling of the reads with MiXCR, one entry per CDR3 protein. The repertoire holds roughly 280,000 distinct CDR3 sequences, with approximately 9.2% as singletons. Source material: PBMCs. These receptors originate from a human donor in good health (CMV status not recorded). Some clones in this sample may be carry-over from other donors' samples.

The chain uses TRBV20-1 and TRBJ2-1; TRBD2 matches 7 bases. V lost 0 bases and J lost 5; bases outside the gene matches: 10. The CDR3 consists of 16 residues. Germline V gene data show CDR1 as DFQATT and CDR2 as SNEGSKA (reference sequence). In DNA, the CDR3 is TGCAGTGCTAGAGATCTCTGGACGGGGGGTAACAATGAGCAGTTCTTC. Amino acid sequence: CSARDLWTGGNNEQFF.

This clonotype was counted a few times. V is TRBV7-9 and J is TRBJ2-1; a weak D match, TRBD1 (6 bases). This CDR3 has 14 amino acids. Trimming took off 5 bases at V and 8 bases at J, with 16 bases between the two ends. Germline-derived CDR1 and CDR2 are SEHNR and FQNEAQ (reference sequence). The DNA for the CDR3 is TGTGCCAGCAGCGGTGGTCAGGGGCGGGATGAGCAGTTCTTC. Translating gives CASSGGQGRDEQFF. Supplemented by reference TRBV7-9 and TRBJ2-1, the full variable domain reads DTGVSQNPRHKITKRGQNVTFRCDPISEHNRLYWYRQTLGQGPEFLTYFQNEAQLEKSRLLSDRFSAERPKGSFSTLEIQRTEQGDSAMYLCASSGGQGRDEQFFGPGTRLTVL.

This clonotype was seen repeatedly, ten times or more. The chain employs TRBV20-1 and TRBJ2-4; 8 nucleotides match TRBD2. This CDR3 spans 15 amino acids. The ends lost 0 bases at V and 3 bases at J; junction bases unmatched: 4. Germline CDR1 is DFQATT and CDR2 is SNEGSKA (reference sequence). CDR3 sequence: CSARDRGGSKNIQYF. The CDR3 bases are TGCAGTGCTAGAGATCGGGGGGGGAGCAAAAACATTCAGTACTTC.

The V and J genes are TRBV12-3 or TRBV12-4 and TRBJ1-2; D not certain. Trimming left V 5 bases short and J 6 bases short, with 25 bases between. The length of the CDR3 is 17 residues. The DNA for the CDR3 is TGTGCCAGCAGTCTCCCCGGGATAACTACCCGGAATGATGGCTACACCTTC. Amino acids: CASSLPGITTRNDGYTF.

There are many counts of this clonotype. V gene TRBV28 combines with J gene TRBJ2-1; tentative D call: TRBD2 (7 bases). Per germline, CDR1 MDHEN and CDR2 SYDVKM. The CDR3 runs 15 residues. The V and J ends lost 6 bases and 8 bases respectively, with 20 bases between them. The CDR3 loop reads CASSVGGAVVDEQFF. CDR3 sequence (DNA): TGTGCCAGCAGCGTGGGGGGGGCGGTTGTCGATGAGCAGTTCTTC.

This clonotype was counted at least ten times. This chain joins TRBV12-3 or TRBV12-4 and TRBJ1-3; 10 nucleotides match TRBD1. The CDR3 extends over 15 amino acids. V trimming: 7 bases; J trimming: 2 bases; junction bases outside the gene matches: 5. CDR3 protein: CASNSGTGAGNTIYF. CDR3 coding DNA: TGTGCCAGCAATTCCGGGACAGGGGCTGGAAACACCATATATTTT.

This clonotype was picked up many times. The chain is built from TRBV19 and TRBJ2-2; D not certain. V was cut by 10 bases and J by 5 bases, with 11 bases left in between. CDR3 length: 12 amino acids. Germline loops: CDR1 LNHDA, CDR2 SQIVND (reference sequence). The CDR3 protein is CATTRLTGELFF. Here the CDR3 DNA reads TGTGCCACCACCCGGTTGACCGGGGAGCTGTTTTTT.

This clonotype was seen repeatedly, ten times or more. One base away lies a much larger clone, so this may be a sequencing read error. V gene TRBV7-2 combines with J gene TRBJ2-3; 7 bases match TRBD1. Germline V CDR1 and CDR2: SGHTA, FQGNSA. The CDR3 covers 14 residues. The V and J ends lost 4 bases and 0 bases, in that order; junction bases with no gene match: 1. In nucleotides, the CDR3 is TGTGCCAGCAGCTCACAGGGGAGCACAGATACGCAGTATTTT. It specifies CASSSQGSTDTQYF.

This clonotype appeared a few times. The V and J genes are TRBV25-1 and TRBJ2-1; D gene ambiguous. The V and J ends lost 2 bases and 6 bases respectively, with 8 bases between them. The CDR3 loop spans 13 amino acids. Germline V gene sequence: CDR1 MGHDK, CDR2 SYGVNS. The CDR3, as DNA: TGTGCCAGCAGTGAAAAAGGGTTCAATGAGCAGTTCTTC. The encoded protein is CASSEKGFNEQFF.

CDR3 amino acids: CASPIMPARGSSGANVLTF. The DNA for the CDR3 is TGTGCCAGCCCCATTATGCCGGCCCGGGGGAGCTCTGGGGCCAACGTCCTGACTTTC. The V and J genes are TRBV7-2 and TRBJ2-6; perhaps TRBD2 as D (6 bases). The germline CDR1 and CDR2 sequences are SGHTA and FQGNSA. This CDR3 contains 19 residues. Trimming shortened V by 8 bases and J by 0 bases, and 23 bases separated the two germline ends. The full variable domain, completed using reference TRBV7-2 and TRBJ2-6, is GAGVSQSPSNKVTEKGKDVELRCDPISGHTALYWYRQSLGQGLEFLIYFQGNSAPDKSGLPSDRFSAERTGGSVSTLTIQRTQQEDSAVYLCASPIMPARGSSGANVLTFGAGSRLTVL.

The V call is TRBV5-1, the J call TRBJ1-1, with 10 bases matching TRBD1. Trimming took 2 bases from V and 2 from J; bases not matched to a gene: 3. Per the germline V gene, CDR1 is SGHRS and CDR2 is YFSETQ. The CDR3 has 15 residues. CDR3 coding DNA: TGCGCCAGCAGCTTACGACAGGGGGCTAACACTGAAGCTTTCTTT. Residues: CASSLRQGANTEAFF.

The gene calls are TRBV6-2 or TRBV6-3 and TRBJ2-3, with D hard to call. Germline CDR1 MNHEY, CDR2 SVGEGT. CDR3 size: 15 residues. V gave up 2 bases and J gave up 2 bases, with 11 bases separating them. The CDR3: CASSYQSLYTDTQYF. The CDR3 DNA is TGTGCCAGCAGTTACCAGAGTCTTTACACAGATACGCAGTATTTT.

This clonotype was detected ten times or more. This chain connects TRBV12-3 or TRBV12-4 to TRBJ2-7; the D gene is possibly TRBD2 (5 bases). This CDR3 contains 15 residues. Trimming took 4 bases from V and 4 from J, leaving 17 bases between them. Here the CDR3 DNA reads TGTGCCAGCAGTTCAGGACTTTCCGGTGTGTACGAGCAGTACTTC. Its translation is CASSSGLSGVYEQYF.

This clonotype was seen only a few times. The V and J genes are TRBV20-1 and TRBJ2-3; maybe TRBD1 (6 bases). The ends were cut back, 2 bases at V and 3 bases at J, with 18 bases in the middle. This CDR3 comprises 16 residues. Germline V lookup: CDR1 DFQATT, CDR2 SNEGSKA (reference sequence). The CDR3 nucleotides are TGCAGTGCTAGACCCCCTAGGGGGAGAGGGACAGATACGCAGTATTTT. It specifies CSARPPRGRGTDTQYF.

This clonotype came up many times. This rearrangement joins TRBV11-3 to TRBJ1-6, with a possible D match to TRBD1 (6 bases). The V gene lost 3 bases and the J gene lost 7 bases, with 13 bases spanning the gap. The CDR3 extends over 15 amino acids. CDR1 and CDR2 from the germline V gene are SGHNT and YENEEA. The CDR3 sequence: CASSFLQGGNSPLHF. The CDR3 DNA reads as TGTGCCAGCAGCTTTTTACAGGGAGGGAATTCACCCCTCCACTTT.

This clonotype has at least ten counts. The chain couples TRBV12-3 or TRBV12-4 to TRBJ1-5; 7 nucleotides match TRBD1. V shed 6 bases, J shed 0 bases, and the junction held 11 bases outside the gene matches. The CDR3 spans 17 residues. CDR3 residues: CASSPDRILDSNQPQHF. The CDR3 DNA reads as TGTGCCAGCAGCCCGGACAGGATTCTCGATAGCAATCAGCCCCAGCATTTT.

This clonotype was seen a handful of times. The chain recombines TRBV29-1 with TRBJ1-1; the D gene is possibly TRBD1 (5 bases). This CDR3 contains 13 residues. Germline CDR1 reads SQVTM; CDR2 reads ANQGSEA. V lost 5 bases to trimming and J lost 1 base, with 11 bases between them. CDR3 region: CSVQMGRNTEAFF. CDR3 DNA sequence: TGCAGCGTTCAGATGGGGCGGAACACTGAAGCTTTCTTT.

This clonotype was counted many times. The genes are TRBV6-8 and TRBJ2-3, with D possibly matching TRBD1 (5 bases). The CDR3 is 14 residues long. Germline assignment: CDR1 MNHGY and CDR2 SAAAGT. The V and J ends lost 5 bases and 5 bases respectively, with 14 bases between them. This CDR3 reads CASSDRQAIDTQYF. The CDR3 DNA reads TGTGCCAGCAGTGACAGACAAGCTATAGATACGCAGTATTTT.

This clonotype was counted many times. The chain has TRBV7-2 and TRBJ1-5; 9 positions agree with TRBD1. The J segment lost 3 bases and the V segment lost 5 bases, leaving 8 bases of the junction unmatched. The CDR3 extends over 16 amino acids. CDR1 is SGHTA, CDR2 FQGNSA, per germline. DNA of the CDR3: TGTGCCAGCAGCGCCTCCTGGGACAGGGACAATCAGCCCCAGCATTTT. Its protein is CASSASWDRDNQPQHF.

This clonotype was counted at least ten times. The chain uses TRBV7-2 and TRBJ2-7; D is perhaps TRBD1 (6 bases). Germline-derived CDR1 and CDR2 are SGHTA and FQGNSA. Trimming shortened V by 5 bases and J by 4 bases, and 15 bases separated the two germline ends. This CDR3 is built from 14 residues. The chain's CDR3 is CASSLSGTSYEQYF. The CDR3 DNA reads as TGTGCCAGCAGCCTTTCCGGGACATCGTACGAGCAGTACTTC.

This clonotype was counted only a few times. J is TRBJ1-6 and V is TRBV18; TRBD1 matches 7 bases. Germline V gene data show CDR1 as KGHSH and CDR2 as LQKENI. With V trimmed by 8 bases and J by 5 bases, 3 bases remained unmatched. There are 13 residues in the CDR3. The CDR3 region is CASLTGDNSPLHF. DNA of the CDR3: TGTGCCAGCCTTACAGGGGATAATTCACCCCTCCACTTT. Combining the CDR3 with reference TRBV18 and TRBJ1-6 gives the whole variable domain NAGVMQNPRHLVRRRGQEARLRCSPMKGHSHVYWYRQLPEEGLKFMVYLQKENIIDESGMPKERFSAEFPKEGPSILRIQQVVRGDSAAYFCASLTGDNSPLHFGNGTRLTVT.

This clonotype occurred many times. The chain has TRBV19 and TRBJ2-3; 7 bases fit TRBD1. The CDR3 contains 15 residues. Unmatched junction bases numbered 6, after V lost 5 bases and J lost 1 base. Germline V gene data show CDR1 as LNHDA and CDR2 as SQIVND (reference sequence). The CDR3, as DNA: TGTGCCAGTAGTGCACCCGGGACAGGCACAGATACGCAGTATTTT. Its protein product is CASSAPGTGTDTQYF.

The chain employs TRBV28 and TRBJ2-1, with TRBD1 matching over 9 bases. Trimming at V came to 3 bases and at J to 5 bases, leaving 14 bases not matched to a gene. Germline loops: CDR1 MDHEN, CDR2 SYDVKM. This CDR3 region has 18 residues. The DNA for the CDR3 is TGTGCCAGCAGTTTCCCCCGGCTGGGACAGGGTGTCGACAATGAGCAGTTCTTC. Translated, it gives CASSFPRLGQGVDNEQFF.

This clonotype has at least ten counts. J is TRBJ1-2 and V is TRBV7-2, with D maybe TRBD1 (5 bases). V lost 5 bases to trimming and J lost 7 bases, with 23 bases between them. The CDR3 consists of 16 residues. Per germline, CDR1 SGHTA and CDR2 FQGNSA. Here the CDR3 DNA reads TGTGCCAGCAGCCGAACCCTGGACACCCGGGGGGGTGGCTACACCTTC. This translates into CASSRTLDTRGGGYTF.

This clonotype has ten or more counts. The rearrangement links TRBV19 to TRBJ2-3, with a possible D match to TRBD2 (5 bases). Germline V gene lookup returns CDR1 LNHDA and CDR2 SQIVND (reference sequence). With 5 bases removed from V and 4 bases from J, the gap between germline ends came to 16 bases. The CDR3 runs to 15 residues. The DNA of the CDR3 is TGTGCCAGTAGTCCCCCGGCGCTCGGGGCAGATACGCAGTATTTT. This codes for CASSPPALGADTQYF.

Many counts were recorded for this clonotype. The V and J genes are TRBV7-2 and TRBJ1-1, with D possibly matching TRBD1 (5 bases). V was trimmed by 8 bases and J by 0 bases, leaving 13 bases between them. The V gene's germline CDR1 is SGHTA and CDR2 FQGNSA. The CDR3 runs 14 residues. The CDR3 coding sequence is TGTGCCAGCGCACCGGGGCGCATGAACACTGAAGCTTTCTTT. The encoded protein is CASAPGRMNTEAFF.

This clonotype came up many times. The rearrangement uses TRBV20-1 and TRBJ2-5, with no clear D. V lost 3 bases and J 4 bases, leaving 9 bases between the germline ends. CDR3 length: 12 amino acids. Germline V lookup: CDR1 DFQATT, CDR2 SNEGSKA (reference sequence). CDR3 sequence reads: CSASDGIETQYF. In DNA, the CDR3 is TGCAGTGCTAGTGACGGTATAGAGACCCAGTACTTC.

This clonotype was recorded many times. The CDR3 loop is CASSQFRDSWYEQYF. CDR3 nucleotide sequence: TGTGCCAGCAGCCAGTTCCGGGACAGTTGGTACGAGCAGTACTTC. This chain uses TRBV7-2 with TRBJ2-7; 7 positions agree with TRBD1. With V trimmed by 5 bases and J by 4 bases, 11 bases remained unmatched. From germline, CDR1 is SGHTA and CDR2 FQGNSA. The CDR3 spans 15 residues.

This clonotype was detected ten times or more. The chain is built from TRBV7-2 and TRBJ1-2; D is undetermined. The CDR3 loop spans 14 amino acids. The germline V gene encodes CDR1 SGHTA and CDR2 FQGNSA. The germline V and J ends were trimmed by 1 base and 5 bases, with 11 bases remaining between them. CDR3 coding DNA: TGTGCCAGCAGCTTAGGGGTACAGAGTTATGGCTACACCTTC. This encodes CASSLGVQSYGYTF.